Listed here are 10 T cell receptor beta chains from one sample, sequenced in a study of CD8+ T cells in alopecia areata. RNA was isolated and reverse transcribed to cDNA, the sequencing template. Sequenced by immunoSEQ multiplex PCR; TCRdb stores in-frame clones only, minus some. Of approximately 99,000 clones in the sample, under 60% were seen once. Specimen: NKG2D-low CD8+ T cells sorted from blood. These receptors all stem from a human donor with alopecia areata.

V and J are TRBV29-1 and TRBJ2-1; 12 nucleotides match TRBD1. The J segment lost 10 bases and the V segment lost 6 bases, leaving 4 bases of the junction unmatched. The germline V gene encodes CDR1 SQVTM and CDR2 ANQGSEA. The CDR3 has 12 residues. CDR3 nucleotides: TGCAGCGTCGGGACAGGGGGCTGGGAGCAGTTCTTC. This codes for CSVGTGGWEQFF.

This clone was seen a few times. The rearrangement links TRBV13 to TRBJ2-5; 10 positions match TRBD2. From germline, CDR1 is PRHDT and CDR2 FYEKMQ (reference sequence). There are 16 residues in the CDR3. The V gene end was trimmed by 0 bases and the J gene end by 7 bases; junction bases not matched to a gene: 8. CDR3 sequence (DNA): TGTGCCAGCAGCTTAGGTCCTAGCGGGAGTCCGGGGACCCAGTACTTC. Its protein is CASSLGPSGSPGTQYF.

The chain couples TRBV28 to TRBJ2-1; D perhaps matches TRBD2 (6 bases). Germline values: CDR1 MDHEN, CDR2 SYDVKM. The CDR3 runs to 15 residues. Deletions cut 2 bases from V and 1 base from J, with 9 bases between. The CDR3 DNA reads TGTGCCAGCAGTTTAGGAGGGATATCCTACAATGAGCAGTTCTTC. Translation gives CASSLGGISYNEQFF. Full variable domain (missing parts from reference TRBV28 and TRBJ2-1): DVKVTQSSRYLVKRTGEKVFLECVQDMDHENMFWYRQDPGLGLRLIYFSYDVKMKEKGDIPEGYSVSREKKERFSLILESASTNQTSMYLCASSLGGISYNEQFFGPGTRLTVL.

This clone has only a few counts. This chain links TRBV29-1 with TRBJ2-1, with D possibly TRBD2 on 7 matching bases. Germline V gives CDR1 SQVTM, CDR2 ANQGSEA. V was cut by 5 bases and J by 7 bases, with 18 bases left in between. CDR3 length: 14 residues. As DNA, the CDR3 is TGCAGCGTTACGGCGGACGGGGGGCGGAATGAGCAGTTCTTC. It is translated as CSVTADGGRNEQFF.

The chain is built from TRBV29-1 and TRBJ2-7; TRBD1 might be the D (5 bases). The V end lost 3 bases, the J end lost 1 base, and 10 bases lay between the germline ends. The CDR3 has 13 residues. Germline V CDR1 and CDR2: SQVTM, ANQGSEA. CDR3 in DNA: TGCAGCGTTGACGCGCCAGGGTCCTACGAGCAGTACTTC. This translates into CSVDAPGSYEQYF.

The V gene is TRBV29-1, the J gene TRBJ1-1; the D gene is possibly TRBD1 (5 bases). The CDR3 is 14 residues long. V was clipped by 7 bases and J by 1 base, with 16 bases between them. CDR1 is SQVTM, CDR2 ANQGSEA, per germline. The CDR3 here is CSAPLSGRNTEAFF. CDR3 DNA sequence: TGCAGCGCTCCGTTGTCGGGACGGAACACTGAAGCTTTCTTT.

The chain joins TRBV28 to TRBJ2-1; TRBD2 matches 8 bases. V trimming: 4 bases; J trimming: 2 bases; junction bases outside the gene matches: 4. CDR1 MDHEN and CDR2 SYDVKM come from the germline V gene. CDR3 length: 15 residues. CDR3 loop: CASSYQAGAYNEQFF. Here the CDR3 DNA reads TGTGCCAGCAGTTATCAAGCGGGAGCCTACAATGAGCAGTTCTTC.

The chain uses TRBV11-2 and TRBJ1-5; TRBD1 is a possible D gene (5 bases). V was clipped by 1 base and J by 0 bases, with 13 bases between them. The length of the CDR3 is 17 residues. Germline CDR1 SGHAT, CDR2 FQNNGV. The CDR3 sequence: CASSLGGRPFSNQPQHF. The CDR3 DNA reads TGTGCCAGCAGCTTAGGGGGACGTCCTTTTAGCAATCAGCCCCAGCATTTT.

This clone was observed a few times. Other DNA sequences in the sample encode the same CDR3. CDR3 amino acids: CASSFGNTEAFF. CDR3 DNA: TGTGCCAGCAGCTTTGGGAACACTGAAGCTTTCTTT. The chain employs TRBV7-3 and TRBJ1-1; D gene uncertain. Per the germline V gene, CDR1 is SGHTA and CDR2 is FQGTGA. The CDR3 is 12 residues long. V lost 3 bases and J 1 base, leaving 3 bases between the germline ends. Full variable domain (missing parts from reference TRBV7-3 and TRBJ1-1): GAGVSQTPSNKVTEKGKYVELRCDPISGHTALYWYRQSLGQGPEFLIYFQGTGAADDSGLPNDRFFAVRPEGSVSTLKIQRTERGDSAVYLCASSFGNTEAFFGQGTRLTVV.

The rearrangement joins TRBV9 to TRBJ2-7; D is perhaps TRBD1 (6 bases). The germline V gene has CDR1 SGDLS and CDR2 YYNGEE. This CDR3 contains 16 residues. V lost 2 bases and J lost 4, with 19 bases in between. The CDR3 loop is CASSVTDRLKQYEQYF. In DNA form, the CDR3 reads TGTGCCAGCAGCGTCACAGACAGGCTGAAGCAATACGAGCAGTACTTC.